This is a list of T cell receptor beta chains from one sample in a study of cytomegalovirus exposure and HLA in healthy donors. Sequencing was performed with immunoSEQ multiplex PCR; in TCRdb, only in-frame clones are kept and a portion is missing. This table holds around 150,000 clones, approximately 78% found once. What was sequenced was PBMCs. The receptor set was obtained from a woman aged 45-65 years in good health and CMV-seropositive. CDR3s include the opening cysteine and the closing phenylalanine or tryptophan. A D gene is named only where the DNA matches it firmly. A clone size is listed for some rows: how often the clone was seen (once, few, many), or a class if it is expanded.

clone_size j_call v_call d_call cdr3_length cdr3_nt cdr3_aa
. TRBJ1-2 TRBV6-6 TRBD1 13 TGTGCCAGCAGGTGGGACAGAGGGCATGGCTACACCTTC CASRWDRGHGYTF
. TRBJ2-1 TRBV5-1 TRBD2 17 TGCGCCAGCAGAGGGTCTGCGCCGGGGGGGCCCTACAATGAGCAGTTCTTC CASRGSAPGGPYNEQFF
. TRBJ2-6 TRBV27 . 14 TGTGCCAGCAAACTAAGCTCTGGGGCCAACGTCCTGACTTTC CASKLSSGANVLTF
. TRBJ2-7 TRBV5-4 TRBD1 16 TGTGCCAGCAGCCCAAGGGTAACAGGGGGCTGGAACGAGCAGTACTTC CASSPRVTGGWNEQYF
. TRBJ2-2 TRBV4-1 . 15 TGCGCCAGCAGCCGTTGGAGGGAGAACACCGGGGAGCTGTTTTTT CASSRWRENTGELFF
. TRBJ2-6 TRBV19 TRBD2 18 TGTGCCAGTAGTCGGCTAGCGGGAGGGCCGGGTGGGGCCAACGTCCTGACTTTC CASSRLAGGPGGANVLTF
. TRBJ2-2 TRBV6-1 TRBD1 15 TGTGCCAGCATTAGGACAGGGATGAACACCGGGGAGCTGTTTTTT CASIRTGMNTGELFF
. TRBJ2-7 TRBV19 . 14 TGTGCCAGTAGTATTGGGTGGGCCTCCTACGAGCAGTACTTC CASSIGWASYEQYF
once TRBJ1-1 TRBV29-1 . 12 TGCAGCGTTGGGCAGGCGAACACTGAAGCTTTCTTT CSVGQANTEAFF
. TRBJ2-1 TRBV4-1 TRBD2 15 TGCGCCAGCAGCCAGGGGCTAGCGGTTTACAATGAGCAGTTCTTC CASSQGLAVYNEQFF
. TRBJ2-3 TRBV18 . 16 TGTGCCAGCTCACCTATCGGCGGGACGAGCACAGATACGCAGTATTTT CASSPIGGTSTDTQYF
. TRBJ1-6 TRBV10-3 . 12 TGTGCCGGCGGCGGCGTTAATTCACCCCTCCACTTT CAGGGVNSPLHF
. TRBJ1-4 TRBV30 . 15 TGTGCCTGGAGTGGTAGTAAGAGGAGGGGTGAAAAACTGTTTTTT CAWSGSKRRGEKLFF
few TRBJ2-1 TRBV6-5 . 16 TGTGCCAGCAGTTTACAGGGGAGGTTGGGCTACAATGAGCAGTTCTTC CASSLQGRLGYNEQFF
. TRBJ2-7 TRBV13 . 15 TGTGCCAGCAGCGCCTTAGGGGACAAGACCTACGAGCAGTACTTC CASSALGDKTYEQYF
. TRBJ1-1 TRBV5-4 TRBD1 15 TGTGCCAGCAGCCTCGGGACAGGGTTGGGCACTGAAGCTTTCTTT CASSLGTGLGTEAFF
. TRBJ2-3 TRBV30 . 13 TGTGCCTGGAGTAATGGGGACTTATATACGCAGTATTTT CAWSNGDLYTQYF
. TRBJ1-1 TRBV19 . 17 TGTGCCAGTAGTAACAGTGACAAAAGGGCTAGGGGCACTGAAGCTTTCTTT CASSNSDKRARGTEAFF
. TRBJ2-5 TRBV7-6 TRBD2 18 TGTGCCAGCAGCCCCGGGACTAGCGGGGGGGCCGTGCGGGAGACCCAGTACTTC CASSPGTSGGAVRETQYF
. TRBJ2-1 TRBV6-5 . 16 TGTGCCAGCAGTTCCAAAGCGGAAAGAATTAACGATGAGCAGTTCTTC CASSSKAERINDEQFF
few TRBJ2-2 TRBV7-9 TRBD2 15 TGTGCCAGCACCTCGGGACTAGCAAACACCGGGGAGCTGTTTTTT CASTSGLANTGELFF
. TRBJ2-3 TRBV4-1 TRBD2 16 TGCGCCAGCCGCCCTGGCGGGAGTGGAAGCACAGATACGCAGTATTTT CASRPGGSGSTDTQYF
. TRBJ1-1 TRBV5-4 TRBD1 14 TGTGCCAGCAGCCTGGGACAGGGAAAAACTGAAGCTTTCTTT CASSLGQGKTEAFF
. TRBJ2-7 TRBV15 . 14 TGTGCCACCAGCTGGGCGGGTAGGTCCTACGAGCAGTACTTC CATSWAGRSYEQYF